What follows are 27 T cell receptor beta chains derived from one specimen sequenced in a study of T-cell reconstitution after alpha-beta-depleted transplantation in children. Preparing the TCRbeta library involved the use of unique molecular identifiers. From the PCR reads, TCRdb called clonotypes with MiXCR, one entry per CDR3 protein. The sample has approximately 1,000,000 distinct CDR3 sequences, roughly 29% seen once; the top ten hold 25% to 35%. The sample was PBMCs, mostly from graft donor cells, taken 360 days after TCRalphabeta/CD19-depleted stem cell transplant. The source is a boy under three years old who had a stem cell transplant for SCID, so the T cells may come from the graft donor.

The chain recombines TRBV15 with TRBJ2-5, with D hard to call. The germline V gene encodes CDR1 LNHNV and CDR2 YYDKDF (reference sequence). Trimming left V 0 bases short and J 3 bases short, with 8 bases between. The CDR3 is 14 amino acids. Written as DNA, the CDR3 is TGTGCCACCAGCAGAGATAGGGCAGAAGAGACCCAGTACTTC. Protein sequence: CATSRDRAEETQYF.

The chain employs TRBV18 and TRBJ1-3, with unresolved D. The CDR3 contains 15 residues. Germline V gene lookup returns CDR1 KGHSH and CDR2 LQKENI. V lost 2 bases and J 0 bases, leaving 8 bases between the germline ends. The CDR3 loop reads CASSPGVRSGNTIYF. The CDR3 DNA follows: TGTGCCAGCTCACCAGGGGTGCGCTCTGGAAACACCATATATTTT.

The rearrangement links TRBV6-1 to TRBJ2-5; D is perhaps TRBD2 (6 bases). The V and J ends lost 5 bases and 4 bases respectively, with 26 bases between them. Germline assignment: CDR1 MNHNS and CDR2 SASEGT. This CDR3 has 18 residues. The CDR3 sequence: CASSPIMAGTVVLETQYF. The CDR3 coding sequence is TGTGCCAGCAGTCCTATAATGGCGGGGACTGTTGTGCTAGAGACCCAGTACTTC.

To note about this clonotype: One base away lies a much larger clone, so this may be a sequencing read error. J is TRBJ1-1 and V is TRBV5-1; D not certain. V was clipped by 1 base and J by 0 bases, with 4 bases between them. Germline V gene data show CDR1 as SGHRS and CDR2 as YFSETQ. The CDR3 sequence is 13 residues long. The CDR3 loop reads CASSLIVNTEAFF. The DNA of the CDR3 is TGCGCCAGCAGCTTGATCGTGAACACTGAAGCTTTCTTT.

V and J are TRBV7-3 and TRBJ2-5; no clear D gene. CDR1 and CDR2 (germline): SGHTA, FQGTGA. The CDR3 is 14 amino acids. V lost 5 bases and J lost 3, with 13 bases in between. CDR3 protein: CASSPWGVKETQYF. CDR3 sequence (DNA): TGTGCCAGCAGCCCGTGGGGTGTAAAAGAGACCCAGTACTTC.

The CDR3 sequence: CSARVRGGAGELFF. The CDR3, as DNA: TGCAGTGCTAGAGTGCGGGGGGGCGCCGGGGAGCTGTTTTTT. This rearrangement joins TRBV20-1 to TRBJ2-2, with 9 bases matching TRBD2. The CDR3 is made up of 14 amino acids. V shed 1 base and J 6 bases; nucleotides not matched to a gene: 3. Germline V gives CDR1 DFQATT, CDR2 SNEGSKA (reference sequence).

The V gene is TRBV7-2, the J gene TRBJ2-7; a possible D gene is TRBD1 (6 bases). The CDR3 totals 14 residues. The V end lost 4 bases, the J end lost 4 bases, and 14 bases lay between the germline ends. Germline CDR1 and CDR2: SGHTA and FQGNSA. CDR3 bases: TGTGCCAGCAGCTCTTTTGGGGGACAATACGAGCAGTACTTC. Translating gives CASSSFGGQYEQYF.

In this sample, this clonotype turned up a few times. This chain joins TRBV11-1 and TRBJ2-3; D tentatively fits TRBD1 or TRBD2 (7 bases each). CDR1 is SGHAT, CDR2 FQDESV, per germline (reference sequence). V lost 2 bases and J 2 bases, leaving 17 bases between the germline ends. This CDR3 contains 17 residues. For the CDR3, the DNA is TGTGCCAGCAGCTTACAGGGGGGACTACCCCCCACAGATACGCAGTATTTT. This encodes CASSLQGGLPPTDTQYF.

This clonotype was seen only a few times. The rearrangement uses TRBV5-6 and TRBJ2-6, with 7 bases matching TRBD1. The CDR3 runs to 16 residues. In germline, CDR1 is SGHDT, CDR2 YYEEEE. With V trimmed by 4 bases and J by 4 bases, 8 bases remained unmatched. This CDR3 reads CASSSYRGTGANVLTF. The CDR3 DNA is TGTGCCAGCAGCAGTTACAGGGGAACGGGGGCCAACGTCCTGACTTTC. The variable domain in full, completed from reference TRBV5-6 and TRBJ2-6, reads DAGVTQSPTHLIKTRGQQVTLRCSPKSGHDTVSWYQQALGQGPQFIFQYYEEEERQRGNFPDRFSGHQFPNYSSELNVNALLLGDSALYLCASSSYRGTGANVLTFGAGSRLTVL.

This clonotype has only a few counts. A junction boundary mismatches the germline segment, possibly from a read error. This chain links TRBV27 with TRBJ1-1; 9 bases align to TRBD1. CDR3 length: 14 amino acids. Germline V CDR1 and CDR2: MNHEY, SMNVEV (reference sequence). The CDR3 protein is CASTATGGWTEVFF. As DNA, the CDR3 is TGTGCCAGCACTGCGACAGGGGGATGGACTGAAGTTTTCTTT.

This clonotype has more than one count but fewer than ten. The chain uses TRBV9 and TRBJ2-5; D is ambiguous. The length of the CDR3 is 13 residues. The V end was cut by 4 bases, the J end by 5 bases, with 12 bases between. Looked up from germline, CDR1 is SGDLS and CDR2 is YYNGEE. The CDR3 reads CASSHGDGETQYF. CDR3 nucleotide sequence: TGTGCCAGCAGCCACGGAGACGGGGAGACCCAGTACTTC.

This clonotype was detected only a few times. The V and J genes are TRBV19 and TRBJ1-1; D is unresolved. The V end lost 7 bases, the J end lost 6 bases, and 18 bases lay between the germline ends. Looked up from germline, CDR1 is LNHDA and CDR2 is SQIVND (reference sequence). CDR3 length: 14 amino acids. The CDR3 spells CASTRADGVPEAFF. DNA of the CDR3: TGTGCCAGTACTAGGGCGGATGGAGTCCCTGAAGCTTTCTTT.

This clonotype was seen a handful of times. The CDR3 DNA sequence: TGTGCCAGCAGCCGCGTGTTAGGTAAATTAGAGACCCAGTACTTC. It codes for CASSRVLGKLETQYF. The gene calls are TRBV7-9 and TRBJ2-5; D remains unclear. This CDR3 region has 15 residues. CDR1 and CDR2 from the germline V gene are SEHNR and FQNEAQ (reference sequence). The V and J ends lost 5 bases and 4 bases respectively, with 17 bases between them.

The J gene is TRBJ1-1, the V gene TRBV29-1; the D gene is possibly TRBD1 (6 bases). The V gene's germline CDR1 is SQVTM and CDR2 ANQGSEA. This CDR3 contains 11 residues. V was pared by 8 bases and J by 11 bases, with 18 bases between. This chain's CDR3 is CSHRQTGKAFF. CDR3 coding DNA: TGCAGCCACCGTCAAACAGGGAAGGCTTTCTTT.

V is TRBV20-1 and J is TRBJ2-1; 9 nucleotides align to TRBD1. The trim removed 0 bases at V and 1 base at J, leaving 7 bases unmatched. Per the germline V gene, CDR1 is DFQATT and CDR2 is SNEGSKA (reference sequence). The CDR3 has 17 residues. The CDR3: CSARDRTGERSYNEQFF. CDR3 nucleotides: TGCAGTGCTAGAGATCGGACAGGGGAAAGGTCCTACAATGAGCAGTTCTTC.

This clonotype was picked up a small number of times. This rearrangement joins TRBV6-1 to TRBJ1-6; D gene uncertain. Germline V gene lookup returns CDR1 MNHNS and CDR2 SASEGT. CDR3 length equals 17 residues. Trimming took off 6 bases at V and 3 bases at J, with 18 bases between the two ends. CDR3 nucleotides: TGTGCCAGCAGCGGCCCTGACTTAAAGGTCTATAATTCACCCCTCCACTTT. Translation gives CASSGPDLKVYNSPLHF.

V usage is TRBV11-2 and J usage is TRBJ2-4; 12 bases are a match to TRBD2. Germline V gene lookup returns CDR1 SGHAT and CDR2 FQNNGV. There are 17 residues in the CDR3. V lost 3 bases and J lost 2; bases outside the gene matches: 5. CDR3 in amino acids: CASSFLAGGVTKNIQYF. The CDR3 DNA reads TGTGCCAGCAGCTTCCTAGCGGGGGGGGTTACCAAAAACATTCAGTACTTC. Full variable domain (rest looked up from reference TRBV11-2 and TRBJ2-4): EAGVAQSPRYKIIEKRQSVAFWCNPISGHATLYWYQQILGQGPKLLIQFQNNGVVDDSQLPKDRFSAERLKGVDSTLKIQPAKLEDSAVYLCASSFLAGGVTKNIQYFGAGTRLSVL.

The genes are TRBV10-3 and TRBJ2-3; D remains ambiguous. The CDR3 spans 13 residues. From germline, CDR1 is ENHRY and CDR2 SYGVKD. V shed 10 bases and J shed 2 bases, with 13 bases lying between them. CDR3 nucleotide sequence: TGTGCCAATGCGATTAGAAACACAGATACGCAGTATTTT. This gives the protein CANAIRNTDTQYF.

This clonotype was seen only a few times. The chain employs TRBV11-2 and TRBJ2-7; 8 nucleotides align to TRBD1. Germline V gene lookup returns CDR1 SGHAT and CDR2 FQNNGV. V trimming: 3 bases; J trimming: 6 bases; junction bases outside the gene matches: 10. This CDR3 is built from 15 residues. The CDR3 is CASSFLGQDDSEQYF. The CDR3 nucleotides read TGTGCCAGCAGCTTTCTGGGACAGGATGACTCCGAGCAGTACTTC.

The chain couples TRBV29-1 to TRBJ2-1; TRBD1 agrees at 8 bases. CDR1 and CDR2 (germline): SQVTM, ANQGSEA. The J segment lost 4 bases and the V segment lost 6 bases, leaving 14 bases of the junction unmatched. This CDR3 comprises 16 residues. The CDR3 DNA follows: TGCAGCGTCACAGGGGGAGGCCATATACGATACAATGAGCAGTTCTTC. As protein: CSVTGGGHIRYNEQFF.

This chain uses TRBV7-6 with TRBJ1-4, with 7 bases matching TRBD1. Per germline, CDR1 SGHVS and CDR2 FNYEAQ. The CDR3 consists of 12 residues. V was clipped by 5 bases and J by 7 bases; unmatched bases: 1. The CDR3 reads CASSRDSEKLFF. Here the CDR3 DNA reads TGTGCCAGCAGCAGGGACAGTGAAAAACTGTTTTTT.

This chain uses TRBV5-1 with TRBJ2-7; D possibly corresponds to TRBD2 (6 bases). V dropped 1 base and J dropped 7 bases, with 15 bases sitting between them. CDR3 length: 14 amino acids. Germline lookup yields CDR1 SGHRS and CDR2 YFSETQ. The CDR3 loop is CASSLLTEAGEQYF. The CDR3, as DNA: TGCGCCAGCAGCTTGCTGACCGAGGCGGGGGAGCAGTACTTC.

This rearrangement joins TRBV27 to TRBJ2-3; no reliable D call. Trimming removed 2 bases from V and 4 bases from J, with 7 bases in between. The germline CDR1 and CDR2 sequences are MNHEY and SMNVEV (reference sequence). The CDR3 extends over 13 amino acids. CDR3 DNA: TGTGCCAGCAGTTTAGTTTTTCCAGATACGCAGTATTTT. Translated, it gives CASSLVFPDTQYF.

The V gene is TRBV3-1, the J gene TRBJ2-3, with 8 bases aligning to TRBD2. The CDR3 contains 16 residues. Germline trimming cut 1 base from V and 4 bases from J; bases unmatched to any gene: 7. From germline, CDR1 is LGHDT and CDR2 YNNKEL (reference sequence). CDR3 residues: CASSQVRSGEADTQYF. CDR3 sequence (DNA): TGTGCCAGCAGCCAAGTTCGTAGCGGGGAAGCAGATACGCAGTATTTT.

This clonotype was detected a few times. V gene TRBV7-3 combines with J gene TRBJ2-1; D remains unclear. The CDR3 length is 13 residues. V gave up 5 bases and J gave up 8 bases, with 13 bases separating them. The germline CDR1 and CDR2 sequences are SGHTA and FQGTGA. The CDR3 spells CASSPRSSDEQFF. The CDR3 nucleotides are TGTGCCAGCAGCCCCCGTTCCTCGGATGAGCAGTTCTTC.

The gene calls are TRBV15 and TRBJ1-1, with a possible D match to TRBD1 (5 bases). Between the trimmed V and J ends, which lost 0 bases and 1 base, there was a span of 15 bases. The CDR3 has 17 residues. Germline CDR1 and CDR2: LNHNV and YYDKDF (reference sequence). Here the CDR3 DNA reads TGTGCCACCAGCAGAGATCAGGCGGGGCCAAGGAACACTGAAGCTTTCTTT. Protein: CATSRDQAGPRNTEAFF. The full variable domain, rest sourced from reference TRBV15 and TRBJ1-1, is DAMVIQNPRYQVTQFGKPVTLSCSQTLNHNVMYWYQQKSSQAPKLLFHYYDKDFNNEADTPDNFQSRRPNTSFCFLDIRSPGLGDTAMYLCATSRDQAGPRNTEAFFGQGTRLTVV.

The V gene is TRBV15, the J gene TRBJ2-4, with a possible D match to TRBD1 (6 bases). CDR3 size: 15 residues. Trimming pared 1 base from V and 4 bases from J, leaving 11 bases between. Per germline, CDR1 LNHNV and CDR2 YYDKDF (reference sequence). The CDR3 reads CATSRGGRIKNIQYF. The CDR3 coding sequence is TGTGCCACCAGCAGAGGGGGGCGGATAAAAAACATTCAGTACTTC.